The entry below gives a single T cell receptor beta chain sequence along with its context. First-strand cDNA used TRAV- and TRBV-specific primers, covering alpha and beta chains. PCR amplification of the TCRs was performed with Phusion for 20 to 25 PCR cycles, and it relied on a constant-region primer together with a V-primer adapter. A single record per CDR3 protein comes from TCRdb applying MiXCR to the reads. The table lists about 11,000 distinct CDR3 sequences, around half of them singletons. The data were taken from a study of low-dose radiotherapy and immunotherapy resistance in tumors. V dropped 10 bases and J dropped 4; count of bases not matched to a gene: 12. CDR3 length: 15 amino acids. The germline CDR1 and CDR2 sequences are ENHRY and SYGVKD.

This clonotype originated in a human donor with advanced metastatic prostate, ovarian, gallbladder or colorectal cancer (not recorded which). This table probably holds off-target reads from a library built for another chain. This sequence joins TRBV10-3 and TRBJ1-2; TRBD1 matches at 10 bases. The CDR3 protein is CATLRERTGGYGYTF. In DNA form, the CDR3 reads TGTGCCACGTTGCGCGAAAGGACAGGGGGCTATGGCTACACCTTC.